The source of this T cell receptor beta chain is a study of response to subunit inactivated influenza vaccine. Of note for this clonotype: What it binds is not known.

MiXCR, applied by TCRdb to the RT-PCR reads, yields one record per CDR3 protein. The table has around 850,000 distinct CDR3 sequences, about 18% seen once. Whole-study results and caveats: Authors suggested each seasonal influenza vaccination recruits few new T cells.

This CDR3 region has 16 residues. Germline CDR1 is SGHKS and CDR2 is YYEKEE (reference sequence). V was trimmed by 0 bases and J by 5 bases, leaving 16 bases between them. This sequence was found in a man aged 50 to 59 who received an inactivated influenza vaccine. The genes are TRBV5-5 and TRBJ2-3, with D possibly matching TRBD1 (5 bases). Sequences were derived from PBMCs from blood, sampled around 5 days after vaccination. The CDR3 bases are TGTGCCAGCAGCTTGGATCGGGCACAAACAGGAGATACGCAGTATTTT. Amino acid sequence: CASSLDRAQTGDTQYF.